This TCR beta chain stems from a study of vaccination and CD4 T cells after COVID-19 (dated by TCRdb to between 2020 and 2023). Regarding the complete study: The convalescent cohort included six males and four females, with two Hispanic individuals, seven Caucasians, two Asians and one multiracial person. Participants got two doses of the Pfizer-BioNTech BNT162b2 vaccine (n=8) or two doses of the Moderna mRNA-1273 vaccine (n=2). Post-COVID blood samples were collected from convalescent patients a median of around 100 days after diagnosis, with a range of about 30 to 161 days. The time from the second vaccine dose to post-vaccine blood sampling had a median of 72 days and ranged from about 12 to 241 days. The cultures were stimulated with overlapping spike peptide pools from SARS-CoV-2 and from the common cold coronaviruses HCoV-NL63, HCoV-OC43 and HCoV-229E. As controls, cultures received a CEFX viral epitope pool (the positive control), an HIV-1 Nef peptide pool (the negative control), or no peptide at all. The spike-specific CD4+ TCR repertoire was compared before and after mRNA vaccination in approximately 9 COVID-19 convalescent patients and several infection-naive healthy vaccine recipients. An earlier paper using these donors assessed, at the TCR clonotype level, memory CD4+ T cell crossreactivity between SARS-CoV-2 and common cold coronavirus spike proteins. The investigation overall reported the following: Relatively few convalescent patients were included in the study, and early timepoints after natural infection were not analyzed. An increase in the median number of SARS-CoV-2-reactive clonotypes from 20 to 25 after infection to 35 to 40 after vaccination was observed, but the change was not found to be significant. Of the vaccine-specific clones found in convalescent patients, nearly all (304 of 307) were mono-reactive for SARS-CoV-2 spike instead of being cross-reactive with common cold coronaviruses. Among the post-vaccine SARS-CoV-2-reactive clones in convalescent patients, a median 86.3% showed up only after vaccination, which suggests vaccine-specific priming.

This specimen's treatment or condition label, per the study, means: roughly ten-day PBMC culture with coronavirus spike peptide pools or control peptides (ViraFEST assay). CD4+ T cells from unexposed donors were collected before the COVID-19 pandemic (2011-2018). To expand antigen-specific T cells with peptide pools and then pick out the expanded clonotypes through TCR sequencing, the study relied on the ViraFEST assay. Each well held approximately 2 million PBMCs cultured in IMDM containing roughly 5.5% human AB serum and around 10 IU/ml IL-2, with about 10 ug/ml peptide pools added. Half of the culture medium was replaced with fresh IL-2-containing medium on days 3 and 7. After 10 days of culture, CD4+ T cells were isolated by negative selection with the EasySep CD4+ T cell isolation kit. As far as cell numbers permitted, CD4+ T cells from unexposed donors were tested for reactivity against SARS-CoV-2 S and N as well as four spike pools from common cold coronaviruses. Ficoll-Paque Plus gradient centrifugation was used to isolate PBMCs from whole blood, and the isolated PBMCs were then either used fresh or cryopreserved at -140C. Culture conditions were generally each tested in triplicate wells. Leukapheresis product for the unexposed donors was purchased commercially.

To note about this clonotype: The clone's antigen remains unknown. The input lacks base qualities; no much larger clone sits a single base away.

The library was generated by PCR. TCR sequencing of DNA from cultured CD4+ T cells used the Oncomine TCR Beta short-read assay at the Johns Hopkins FTIC core. The QIAamp micro DNA kit was used to extract genomic DNA from the cultured CD4+ T cells. Oncomine TCR Beta libraries from cultured CD4+ T cells were pooled using unique dual indexes and sequenced on an Illumina iSeq 100. Concerning the study's data processing: Non-productive sequences were filtered out, and CDR3s that did not start with C, did not end with F or W, or were shorter than 7 amino acids were discarded. The MANAFEST web application identified antigen-specific clonotypes by comparing peptide-stimulated wells against reference wells and other culture wells. Positive clones required FDR below 0.05, an odds ratio above 5, and productive frequency above 0.1% in at least two of three replicate wells. Cross-reactive clonotypes were defined as significantly expanded in both SARS-CoV-2 spike wells and at least one common cold coronavirus spike condition. Levenshtein distances (stringdist) and unrooted phylogenetic trees (ape) in R version 3.6.1 were used to assess CDR3 homology. TCRdb passed the public sequencing reads through fastp at Q25 and MiXCR, retaining productive beta sequences. Rows are combined by CDR3 protein, so each entry shows the most common genes and DNA. These V and J calls originate from TCRdb's pipeline instead of the authors' own analysis. This sample holds about 1,900 distinct CDR3 sequences; 50% to 70% were observed only once. Approximately 79% of the sample belongs to the ten largest clones.

The CDR3 measures 14 amino acids from cysteine to phenylalanine. Only CDR3 DNA is held: 42 bases, read in frame from base 1. CDR1 DFQATT and CDR2 SNEGSKA are derived from the germline V gene (reference sequence). V is trimmed back by 3 bases and J by 0 bases, and the junction contains 3 bases that no gene match accounts for. The clonotype originates from a human donor in good health. Sequencing was performed on CD4+ T cells from blood, cultured in vitro. The chain couples TRBV20-1 to TRBJ2-3; 7 central bases correspond to TRBD1. The CDR3 reads CSARTGLSTDTQYF. The DNA reads TGCAGTGCTAGGACAGGGCTAAGCACAGATACGCAGTATTTT.